The 16 T cell receptor beta chains below come from one sample, sequenced in a study of early stage breast cancer tumors. Clones were read by immunoSEQ multiplex PCR, and TCRdb kept only the in-frame ones, dropping some. The repertoire holds about 8,400 clones, about 80% seen once, with 8.5% in the top ten. The sequencing sample was made of normal breast tissue next to the tumor. These receptors all come from a person in their sixties or seventies with breast cancer.

This clone was recorded a few times. This chain connects TRBV6-4 to TRBJ2-1, with 8 positions matching TRBD2. CDR3 length: 16 amino acids. Trimming at V came to 4 bases and at J to 8 bases, leaving 13 bases not matched to a gene. CDR1 and CDR2 from the germline V gene are MRHNA and SNTAGT. Here the CDR3 reads CASSVAGGTEGDEQFF. CDR3 nucleotides: TGTGCCAGCAGTGTCGCGGGGGGTACTGAGGGCGATGAGCAGTTCTTC.

The rearrangement links TRBV5-4 to TRBJ2-2; TRBD1 matches at 7 bases. V was pared by 4 bases and J by 1 base, with 1 base of the junction left unmatched. The germline gives CDR1 SGHNT, CDR2 YYREEE (reference sequence). The CDR3 covers 14 residues. The CDR3, as DNA: TGTGCCAGCAGCCGGACAGGGAACACCGGGGAGCTGTTTTTT. Translating gives CASSRTGNTGELFF. The variable domain in full, with the rest retrieved from reference TRBV5-4 and TRBJ2-2, is ETGVTQSPTHLIKTRGQQVTLRCSSQSGHNTVSWYQQALGQGPQFIFQYYREEENGRGNFPPRFSGLQFPNYSSELNVNALELDDSALYLCASSRTGNTGELFFGEGSRLTVL.

This clone came up once. The chain recombines TRBV7-6 with TRBJ2-5; D unresolved. Germline V gene data show CDR1 as SGHVS and CDR2 as FNYEAQ. The CDR3 loop spans 16 amino acids. Trimming removed 3 bases at V and 1 base at J, with 15 bases between. The CDR3 nucleotides are TGTGCCAGCAGCTTTTCTCTAGACCCCCCCCAAGAGACCCAGTACTTC. Amino acid sequence: CASSFSLDPPQETQYF.

The chain's CDR3 is CASSLSPGYGYTF. CDR3 bases: TGTGCCAGCAGCTTAAGTCCGGGCTATGGCTACACCTTC. The chain uses TRBV7-9 and TRBJ1-2, with unresolved D. V was trimmed by 2 bases and J by 4 bases, leaving 8 bases between them. This CDR3 contains 13 residues. Looked up from germline, CDR1 is SEHNR and CDR2 is FQNEAQ (reference sequence).

The chain has TRBV11-2 and TRBJ2-7, with 9 bases fitting TRBD1. The junction had 9 bases not matched to a gene; V was cut back by 3 bases and J by 6 bases. The germline V gene has CDR1 SGHAT and CDR2 FQNNGV. This CDR3 spans 15 amino acids. CDR3 sequence reads: CASSFSSGTGLEQYF. In nucleotides, the CDR3 is TGTGCCAGCAGCTTTAGCTCCGGGACAGGGCTCGAGCAGTACTTC.

This rearrangement joins TRBV11-2 to TRBJ2-1; TRBD1 matches 7 bases. CDR3 length: 15 residues. V trimming: 5 bases; J trimming: 9 bases; junction bases outside the gene matches: 13. Germline CDR1 is SGHAT and CDR2 is FQNNGV. CDR3 sequence reads: CASSVGRQGFGEQFF. The DNA for the CDR3 is TGTGCCAGCAGCGTGGGGAGACAGGGATTCGGTGAGCAGTTCTTC. Based on the CDR3 plus reference TRBV11-2 and TRBJ2-1, the full variable domain is EAGVAQSPRYKIIEKRQSVAFWCNPISGHATLYWYQQILGQGPKLLIQFQNNGVVDDSQLPKDRFSAERLKGVDSTLKIQPAKLEDSAVYLCASSVGRQGFGEQFFGPGTRLTVL.

The J gene is TRBJ1-4, the V gene TRBV5-1; D remains ambiguous. Germline V gene sequence: CDR1 SGHRS, CDR2 YFSETQ. Trimming took 5 bases from V and 7 from J, leaving 15 bases between them. The CDR3 is 14 amino acids. The CDR3 nucleotides are TGCGCCAGCAGTTCCGGGATTGAGGGTGAAAAACTGTTTTTT. Amino acid sequence: CASSSGIEGEKLFF.

This clone was seen more than once but under ten times. This chain links TRBV5-6 with TRBJ1-2; the match to TRBD1 covers 7 bases. V shed 4 bases and J 8 bases; nucleotides not matched to a gene: 5. Germline values: CDR1 SGHDT, CDR2 YYEEEE. The CDR3 consists of 12 residues. DNA for the CDR3: TGTGCCAGCAGCCTGTGGGACAGCGGCTACACCTTC. Its protein product is CASSLWDSGYTF.

This sequence joins TRBV19 and TRBJ2-7; 9 bases fit TRBD1. With 4 bases clipped from V and 3 bases from J, the junction kept 7 bases outside the gene matches. Germline V gives CDR1 LNHDA, CDR2 SQIVND (reference sequence). This CDR3 contains 15 residues. The CDR3 DNA sequence: TGTGCCAGTAGTACCCGACAGGGGGTCATCTACGAGCAGTACTTC. This sequence encodes CASSTRQGVIYEQYF.

The chain joins TRBV7-3 to TRBJ2-2; TRBD2 aligns across 7 bases. Trimming at V came to 5 bases and at J to 1 base, leaving 7 bases not matched to a gene. CDR1 and CDR2 (germline): SGHTA, FQGTGA. This CDR3 has 16 amino acids. The CDR3 DNA reads as TGTGCCAGCAGCACGAAAGCGGGGCAGAACACCGGGGAGCTGTTTTTT. Protein sequence: CASSTKAGQNTGELFF.

The genes are TRBV7-9 and TRBJ2-3; D unclear. V was shortened by 4 bases and J by 7 bases, with 24 bases between the two germline ends. The CDR3 loop spans 17 amino acids. Germline V gives CDR1 SEHNR, CDR2 FQNEAQ (reference sequence). CDR3 coding DNA: TGTGCCAGCAGCTCAAGCGCAGGACGATTCGAATACTATACGCAGTATTTT. Translating gives CASSSSAGRFEYYTQYF. Drawing the rest from reference TRBV7-9 and TRBJ2-3, the complete variable domain is DTGVSQNPRHKITKRGQNVTFRCDPISEHNRLYWYRQTLGQGPEFLTYFQNEAQLEKSRLLSDRFSAERPKGSFSTLEIQRTEQGDSAMYLCASSSSAGRFEYYTQYFGPGTRLTVL.

V is TRBV25-1 and J is TRBJ1-1; D possibly corresponds to TRBD1 (5 bases). Trimming took 7 bases from V and 11 from J, leaving 23 bases between them. Germline-derived CDR1 and CDR2 are MGHDK and SYGVNS. The CDR3 is 14 residues long. CDR3 nucleotide sequence: TGTGCCAGCACCGGGGGAGGCCCCCGTGGGTTGGCTTTCTTT. It is translated as CASTGGGPRGLAFF.

This chain links TRBV27 with TRBJ2-3, with D possibly TRBD2 on 5 matching bases. The CDR3 consists of 13 residues. CDR1 is MNHEY and CDR2 is SMNVEV in the germline V gene (reference sequence). V was cut by 7 bases and J by 2 bases, with 10 bases left in between. CDR3 coding DNA: TGTGCCAGCACGGGATGGGACACAGATACGCAGTATTTT. It translates to CASTGWDTDTQYF.

This clone came up once. The rearrangement joins TRBV7-6 to TRBJ2-7; TRBD2 matches at 13 bases. CDR1 is SGHVS and CDR2 is FNYEAQ in the germline V gene. With 1 base clipped from V and 6 bases from J, the junction kept 6 bases outside the gene matches. This CDR3 has 16 residues. CDR3 nucleotide sequence: TGTGCCAGCAGCTTAGAACTAGCGGGAGGGCCCGTCGAGCAGTACTTC. This gives the protein CASSLELAGGPVEQYF. Looking up the rest from reference TRBV7-6 and TRBJ2-7 gives the full variable domain: GAGVSQSPRYKVTKRGQDVALRCDPISGHVSLYWYRQALGQGPEFLTYFNYEAQQDKSGLPNDRFSAERPEGSISTLTIQRTEQRDSAMYRCASSLELAGGPVEQYFGPGTRLTVT.

The gene calls are TRBV27 and TRBJ1-1, with unresolved D. CDR1 is MNHEY, CDR2 SMNVEV, per germline (reference sequence). Trimming shortened V by 3 bases and J by 4 bases, and 12 bases separated the two germline ends. The CDR3 runs to 14 residues. This CDR3 reads CASSLSRGITEAFF. The CDR3 region has the DNA TGTGCCAGCAGTTTGTCCCGGGGTATCACTGAAGCTTTCTTT.

The V and J genes are TRBV7-2 and TRBJ2-2; the D is unclear. Germline V CDR1 and CDR2: SGHTA, FQGNSA. Between the trimmed V and J ends, which lost 3 bases and 6 bases, there was a span of 17 bases. This CDR3 is built from 16 residues. Written as DNA, the CDR3 is TGTGCCAGCAGCTTGGGCCTCAAGAGGTCCTCCGGGGAGCTGTTTTTT. It codes for CASSLGLKRSSGELFF.